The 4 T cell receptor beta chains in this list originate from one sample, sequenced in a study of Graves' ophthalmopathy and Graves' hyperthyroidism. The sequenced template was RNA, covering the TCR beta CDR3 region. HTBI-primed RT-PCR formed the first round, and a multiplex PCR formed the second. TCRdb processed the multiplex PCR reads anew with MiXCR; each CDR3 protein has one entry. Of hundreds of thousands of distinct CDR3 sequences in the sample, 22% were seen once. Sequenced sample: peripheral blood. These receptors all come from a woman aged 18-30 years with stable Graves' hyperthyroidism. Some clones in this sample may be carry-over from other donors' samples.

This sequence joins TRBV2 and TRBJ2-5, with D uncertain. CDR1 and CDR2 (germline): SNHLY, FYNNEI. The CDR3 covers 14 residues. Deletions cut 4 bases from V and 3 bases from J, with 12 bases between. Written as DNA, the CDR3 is TGTGCCAGCAGTGTGCTAGGGCTAGAAGAGACCCAGTACTTC. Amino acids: CASSVLGLEETQYF.

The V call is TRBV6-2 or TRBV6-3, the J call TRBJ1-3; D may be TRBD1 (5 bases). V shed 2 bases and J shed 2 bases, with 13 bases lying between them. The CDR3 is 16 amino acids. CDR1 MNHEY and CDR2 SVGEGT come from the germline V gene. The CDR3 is CASSYRDRLPGNTIYF. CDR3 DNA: TGTGCCAGCAGTTACCGGGACCGTCTGCCTGGAAACACCATATATTTT.

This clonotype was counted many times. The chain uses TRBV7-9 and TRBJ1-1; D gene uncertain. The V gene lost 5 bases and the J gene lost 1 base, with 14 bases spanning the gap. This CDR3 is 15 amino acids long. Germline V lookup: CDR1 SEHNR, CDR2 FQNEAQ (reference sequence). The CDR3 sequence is CASSPGLVGNTEAFF. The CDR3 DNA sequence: TGTGCCAGCAGCCCCGGACTGGTCGGGAACACTGAAGCTTTCTTT.

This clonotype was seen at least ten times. Written as DNA, the CDR3 is TGTGCCTGGAGTCTTCAGGGACACTATGGCTACACCTTC. Its translation: CAWSLQGHYGYTF. This chain joins TRBV30 and TRBJ1-2, with D perhaps matching TRBD1 (5 bases). Germline CDR1 GTSNPN, CDR2 SVGIG (reference sequence). The CDR3 is 13 amino acids. V lost 2 bases, J lost 3 bases, and 10 bases lay in between.